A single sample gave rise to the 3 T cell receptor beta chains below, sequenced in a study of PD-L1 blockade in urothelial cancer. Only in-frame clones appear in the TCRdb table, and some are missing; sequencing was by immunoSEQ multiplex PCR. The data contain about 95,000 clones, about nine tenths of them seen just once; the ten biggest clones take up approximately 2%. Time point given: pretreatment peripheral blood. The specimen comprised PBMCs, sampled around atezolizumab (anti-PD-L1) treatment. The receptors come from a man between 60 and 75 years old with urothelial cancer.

The CDR3: CASSQGVASSYEQYF. The CDR3 nucleotides are TGCGCCAGCAGCCAAGGGGTTGCTAGCTCCTACGAGCAGTACTTC. The chain carries TRBV4-3 and TRBJ2-7; D unclear. Germline CDR1 reads LGHNA; CDR2 reads YSLEER. The CDR3 consists of 15 residues. Between the trimmed V and J ends, which lost 1 base and 0 bases, there was a span of 10 bases.

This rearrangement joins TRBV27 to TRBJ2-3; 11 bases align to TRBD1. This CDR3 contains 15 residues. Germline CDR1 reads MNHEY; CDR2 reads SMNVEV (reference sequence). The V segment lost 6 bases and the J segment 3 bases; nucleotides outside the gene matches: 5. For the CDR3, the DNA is TGTGCCAGCAGATTCGGACAGGGGGCTACAGATACGCAGTATTTT. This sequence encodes CASRFGQGATDTQYF.

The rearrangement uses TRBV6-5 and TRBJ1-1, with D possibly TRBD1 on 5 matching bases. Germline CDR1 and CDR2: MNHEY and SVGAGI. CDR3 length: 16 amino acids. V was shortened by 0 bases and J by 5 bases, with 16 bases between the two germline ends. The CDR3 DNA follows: TGTGCCAGCAGTTACTCGTCTTTCGGGAGGGGAACTGAAGCTTTCTTT. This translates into CASSYSSFGRGTEAFF.